This T cell receptor (beta chain) was sequenced in a study of CD8+CD57+ T cells in acquired aplastic anemia. Study conclusions and caveats: Among patients, CD8+CD57+ cells displayed less diversity than the total CD4+ and CD8+ pools did.

Genomic DNA templated the TCR beta VDJ and CDR3 profiling. TCRdb re-called the reads through MiXCR, storing one row per CDR3 protein. The sample has roughly 16,000 distinct CDR3 sequences; 30% to 45% are singletons. Selection for sequencing was limited to patients who had shown CD8+CD57+ cell expansion by flow cytometry. This clonotype has ten or more counts. Antigen unknown. CDR3 size: 12 residues. Trimming shortened V by 10 bases and J by 5 bases, and 12 bases separated the two germline ends. Germline loops: CDR1 MNHNY, CDR2 SVGAGI (reference sequence). The chain couples TRBV6-6 to TRBJ2-1; D unclear. This receptor was taken from a human donor with aplastic anemia. The sample taken for sequencing was CD8+CD57+ T cells sorted from PBMCs. Subset described: bead-enriched CD8+CD57+ effector memory T cells from SAA patients. The CDR3 is CATVVGNNEQFF. The CDR3, as DNA: TGTGCCACGGTCGTGGGAAACAATGAGCAGTTCTTC.